This T cell receptor beta chain was sequenced in a study of CD8+CD57+ T cells in acquired aplastic anemia. Overall study context: Average DNA yield from sorted CD4+ and CD8+ cells was approximately 3.2 ug. Study-wide points: Found in both controls and patients were around 31 CD8+ CDR3 sequences. Statistical testing detected no significant gap in CD8+ Simpson's diversity between patients and controls.

Patients chosen for sequencing had CD8+CD57+ cells that had expanded, as shown by flow cytometry. CDR3 and TCR beta VDJ profiling relied on a genomic DNA template. TCRdb independently ran MiXCR on the reads; one entry per CDR3 protein. Here the sample spans some 170,000 distinct CDR3 sequences, roughly 65% being singletons. This clonotype has a count of ten or more. No antigen is known for it. The sample consisted of sorted CD4+, CD8+, or CD8+CD57+ T cells (not recorded which) from PBMCs. The clonotype originates from a human donor with aplastic anemia.

CDR3 residues: CASSGTSGQTMNTEAFF. The CDR3 region has the DNA TGTGCCAGCAGTGGCACTTCGGGACAGACGATGAACACTGAAGCTTTCTTT. V gene TRBV2 combines with J gene TRBJ1-1, with 7 positions matching TRBD1. V was clipped by 4 bases and J by 0 bases; unmatched bases: 11. The CDR3 loop spans 17 amino acids. From germline, CDR1 is SNHLY and CDR2 FYNNEI.